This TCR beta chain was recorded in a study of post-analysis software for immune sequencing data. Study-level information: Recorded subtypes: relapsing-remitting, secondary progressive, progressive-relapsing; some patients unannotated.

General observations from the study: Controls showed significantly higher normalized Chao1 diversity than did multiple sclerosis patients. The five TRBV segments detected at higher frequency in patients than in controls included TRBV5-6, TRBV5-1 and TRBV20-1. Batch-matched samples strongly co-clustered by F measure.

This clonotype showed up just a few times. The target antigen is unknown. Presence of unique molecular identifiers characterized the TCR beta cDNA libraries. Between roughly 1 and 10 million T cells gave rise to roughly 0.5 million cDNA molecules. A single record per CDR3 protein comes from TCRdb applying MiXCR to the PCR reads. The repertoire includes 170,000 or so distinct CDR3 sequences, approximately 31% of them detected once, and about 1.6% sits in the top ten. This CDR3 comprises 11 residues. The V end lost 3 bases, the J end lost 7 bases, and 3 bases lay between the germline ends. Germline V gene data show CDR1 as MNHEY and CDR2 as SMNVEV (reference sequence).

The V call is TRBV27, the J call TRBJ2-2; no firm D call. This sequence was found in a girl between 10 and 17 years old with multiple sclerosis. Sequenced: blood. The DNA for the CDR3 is TGTGCCAGCAGTTTGAACGGGGAGCTGTTTTTT. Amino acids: CASSLNGELFF.